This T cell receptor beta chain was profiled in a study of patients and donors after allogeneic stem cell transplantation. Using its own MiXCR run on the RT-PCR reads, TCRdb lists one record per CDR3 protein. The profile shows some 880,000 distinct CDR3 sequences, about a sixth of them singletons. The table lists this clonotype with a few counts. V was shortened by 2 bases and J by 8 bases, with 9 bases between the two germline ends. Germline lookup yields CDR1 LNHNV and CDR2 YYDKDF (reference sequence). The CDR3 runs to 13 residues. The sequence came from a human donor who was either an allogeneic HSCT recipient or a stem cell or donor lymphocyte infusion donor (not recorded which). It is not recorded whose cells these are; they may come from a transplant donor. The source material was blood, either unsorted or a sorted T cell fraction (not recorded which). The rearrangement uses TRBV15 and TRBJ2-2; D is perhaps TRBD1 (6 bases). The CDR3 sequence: CATSRHRDGELFF. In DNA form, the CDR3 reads TGTGCCACCAGCAGACACAGGGATGGGGAGCTGTTTTTT. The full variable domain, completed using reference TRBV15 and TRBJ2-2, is DAMVIQNPRYQVTQFGKPVTLSCSQTLNHNVMYWYQQKSSQAPKLLFHYYDKDFNNEADTPDNFQSRRPNTSFCFLDIRSPGLGDTAMYLCATSRHRDGELFFGEGSRLTVL.